These 26 T cell receptor beta chains share one sample of origin, sequenced in a study of CD8 T cells in Susac syndrome (dated by TCRdb to the late 2010s). The method was the immunoSEQ multiplex PCR assay. RNA was extracted using the RNeasy kit, and about 0.5 to 1 ug of the RNA was reverse transcribed with random hexamers. In TCRdb, the public reads were trimmed at Q25 with fastp and aligned with MiXCR, with productive beta chains retained. Each record represents a unique CDR3 protein, reported with the most common genes and DNA among its rows. Counted in this sample were 210,000 or so distinct CDR3 sequences; about 94% of them appeared once. Jointly, the top ten make up roughly 0.13% of the sample. Sequencing was performed on CD8+ T cells from PBMCs. The receptors originated from a human donor with multiple sclerosis.

V and J are TRBV27 and TRBJ2-7; 10 nucleotides align to TRBD2. With V trimmed by 4 bases and J by 7 bases, 13 bases remained unmatched. Germline assignment: CDR1 MNHEY and CDR2 SMNVEV (reference sequence). This CDR3 contains 16 residues. CDR3 DNA sequence: TGTGCCAGCAGTTCCTCCACGAGCGGGGGGGCCTGGGAGCAGTACTTC. Protein product: CASSSSTSGGAWEQYF.

The chain joins TRBV13 to TRBJ2-5; D call uncertain. Germline CDR1 is PRHDT and CDR2 is FYEKMQ (reference sequence). V dropped 4 bases and J dropped 0 bases, with 9 bases sitting between them. The CDR3 runs 14 residues. The CDR3 DNA is TGTGCCAGCAGCTCCCAGTTGTACCAAGAGACCCAGTACTTC. As protein: CASSSQLYQETQYF.

V usage is TRBV5-8 and J usage is TRBJ1-1; TRBD1 is a possible D gene (5 bases). Between the trimmed V and J ends, which lost 6 bases and 4 bases, there was a span of 22 bases. Germline CDR1 reads SGHTS; CDR2 reads YDEGEE. This CDR3 comprises 16 residues. Written as DNA, the CDR3 is TGTGCCAGCATCACTCCCGTGGGGCTTCGGGGCACTGAAGCTTTCTTT. It encodes CASITPVGLRGTEAFF.

This clonotype came up once. V gene TRBV4-1 combines with J gene TRBJ2-1; 11 nucleotides agree with TRBD2. Trimming at V came to 3 bases and at J to 9 bases, leaving 7 bases not matched to a gene. There are 15 residues in the CDR3. Germline CDR1 reads MGHRA; CDR2 reads YSYEKL. CDR3 sequence reads: CASSQTSGVRGEQFF. The CDR3 nucleotides are TGCGCCAGCAGCCAGACTAGCGGGGTGCGGGGTGAGCAGTTCTTC.

This chain joins TRBV7-3 and TRBJ2-1, with TRBD2 matching 9 bases. The J segment lost 2 bases and the V segment lost 2 bases, leaving 4 bases of the junction unmatched. Germline lookup yields CDR1 SGHTA and CDR2 FQGTGA. The CDR3 consists of 16 residues. Here the CDR3 DNA reads TGTGCCAGCAGCTTAGTAGCGGGAGCGACCTACAATGAGCAGTTCTTC. Translation gives CASSLVAGATYNEQFF. The complete variable domain, with remaining parts taken from reference TRBV7-3 and TRBJ2-1, reads GAGVSQTPSNKVTEKGKYVELRCDPISGHTALYWYRQSLGQGPEFLIYFQGTGAADDSGLPNDRFFAVRPEGSVSTLKIQRTERGDSAVYLCASSLVAGATYNEQFFGPGTRLTVL.

V is TRBV2 and J is TRBJ1-1, with D tentatively TRBD1 (5 bases). V was trimmed by 9 bases and J by 1 base, leaving 15 bases between them. The length of the CDR3 is 14 residues. Germline V gene data show CDR1 as SNHLY and CDR2 as FYNNEI. CDR3 DNA: TGTGCCAGGACCCAACCGACAGAGAACACTGAAGCTTTCTTT. Translated, it gives CARTQPTENTEAFF.

The CDR3 sequence is CASSVDGGSGGNEQFF. The CDR3 nucleotides are TGTGCCAGCAGCGTGGATGGCGGGAGCGGTGGCAATGAGCAGTTCTTC. The chain uses TRBV9 and TRBJ2-1, with 7 positions matching TRBD2. This CDR3 comprises 16 residues. V shed 2 bases and J 6 bases; nucleotides not matched to a gene: 11. Looked up from germline, CDR1 is SGDLS and CDR2 is YYNGEE.

The V and J genes are TRBV5-6 and TRBJ2-1; tentatively, D is TRBD1 (7 bases). The V and J ends lost 2 bases and 6 bases respectively, with 18 bases between them. The V gene's germline CDR1 is SGHDT and CDR2 YYEEEE. The CDR3 consists of 16 residues. CDR3 sequence: CASSFPAGGSSNEQFF. The CDR3 bases are TGTGCCAGCAGCTTTCCTGCAGGGGGGAGTTCCAATGAGCAGTTCTTC.

This clonotype was observed once. The rearrangement uses TRBV12-3 or TRBV12-4 and TRBJ2-5; unclear D gene. Trimming took off 2 bases at V and 2 bases at J, with 9 bases between the two ends. This CDR3 spans 14 amino acids. As DNA, the CDR3 is TGTGCCAGCAGTTTACCTTCGACACAAGAGACCCAGTACTTC. Translating gives CASSLPSTQETQYF.

The chain links TRBV20-1 to TRBJ2-1, with 8 bases matching TRBD1. This CDR3 has 11 residues. Germline V lookup: CDR1 DFQATT, CDR2 SNEGSKA (reference sequence). With V trimmed by 5 bases and J by 10 bases, 4 bases remained unmatched. Written as DNA, the CDR3 is TGCAGTGCTTCGGACAGGGACGAGCAGTTCTTC. Amino acids: CSASDRDEQFF.

The chain recombines TRBV13 with TRBJ2-7, with 10 nucleotides matching TRBD2. This CDR3 is 16 amino acids long. With 5 bases clipped from V and 2 bases from J, the junction kept 9 bases outside the gene matches. Per the germline V gene, CDR1 is PRHDT and CDR2 is FYEKMQ (reference sequence). CDR3 bases: TGTGCCAGCAGCCACCAAGGAGGACTAGCGGCCTACGAGCAGTACTTC. It is translated as CASSHQGGLAAYEQYF.

This chain links TRBV7-8 with TRBJ2-3; D is unresolved. Trimming removed 1 base from V and 4 bases from J, with 18 bases in between. This CDR3 is built from 17 residues. Germline CDR1 and CDR2: SGHVS and FQNEAQ. Here the CDR3 reads CASSLGPLSDVPDTQYF. In DNA form, the CDR3 reads TGTGCCAGCAGCTTAGGGCCTCTGAGCGACGTCCCAGATACGCAGTATTTT.

This rearrangement joins TRBV20-1 to TRBJ2-7; possibly TRBD2 for D (5 bases). CDR3 length equals 13 residues. The germline V gene has CDR1 DFQATT and CDR2 SNEGSKA (reference sequence). The V and J ends lost 1 base and 7 bases respectively, with 14 bases between them. CDR3 in amino acids: CSARVGPEEEQYF. In DNA form, the CDR3 reads TGCAGTGCTAGAGTTGGGCCGGAGGAAGAGCAGTACTTC.

The J gene is TRBJ2-1, the V gene TRBV7-9; possible D gene TRBD2, 5 bases. Germline values: CDR1 SEHNR, CDR2 FQNEAQ (reference sequence). Trimming stripped 0 bases from V and 12 bases from J, with 9 bases between. The CDR3 is made up of 12 amino acids. The CDR3 sequence: CASSLALVAQFF. CDR3 coding DNA: TGTGCCAGCAGCTTAGCACTAGTGGCGCAGTTCTTC.

This sequence joins TRBV12-3 or TRBV12-4 and TRBJ1-5, with D perhaps TRBD1 (5 bases). This CDR3 region has 14 residues. Trimming took 7 bases from V and 3 from J, leaving 13 bases between them. The CDR3, as DNA: TGTGCCAGCAACTCGGGGCAGGACAATCAGCCCCAGCATTTT. Its translation: CASNSGQDNQPQHF.

The CDR3 DNA reads as TGCGCCAGCAGCCAAGACGGGGGAAATGGCGGGGAGCTGTTTTTT. Protein sequence: CASSQDGGNGGELFF. This rearrangement joins TRBV4-3 to TRBJ2-2; D might be TRBD2 (6 bases). The V and J ends lost 0 bases and 7 bases respectively, with 12 bases between them. In germline, CDR1 is LGHNA, CDR2 YSLEER. The CDR3 totals 15 residues.

The chain joins TRBV29-1 to TRBJ1-2, with D possibly TRBD1 on 5 matching bases. The germline gives CDR1 SQVTM, CDR2 ANQGSEA. This CDR3 region has 13 residues. V was trimmed by 6 bases and J by 7 bases, leaving 18 bases between them. The CDR3 DNA reads as TGCAGCGTAATTGGCCAGGGATCGAGTGGCTACACCTTC. It is translated as CSVIGQGSSGYTF.

This clonotype was detected only a few times. The chain couples TRBV20-1 to TRBJ2-5, with 7 bases identical to TRBD1. J was trimmed by 2 bases and V by 0 bases; bases with no gene match: 0. This CDR3 comprises 13 residues. Germline V gives CDR1 DFQATT, CDR2 SNEGSKA (reference sequence). CDR3 loop: CSAREQGQETQYF. CDR3 sequence (DNA): TGCAGTGCTAGAGAACAGGGGCAAGAGACCCAGTACTTC.

This CDR3 is CASSLGRSGEQYF. The CDR3 nucleotides read TGTGCCAGCAGCTTAGGACGATCTGGCGAGCAGTACTTC. The V and J genes are TRBV7-6 and TRBJ2-7; D not resolved. From germline, CDR1 is SGHVS and CDR2 FNYEAQ. The CDR3 covers 13 residues. Trimming removed 1 base at V and 6 bases at J, with 10 bases between.

V and J are TRBV5-1 and TRBJ2-7, with a possible D match to TRBD2 (5 bases). CDR3 length: 13 residues. CDR1 is SGHRS and CDR2 is YFSETQ in the germline V gene. The V end was cut by 5 bases, the J end by 3 bases, with 12 bases between. As DNA, the CDR3 is TGCGCCAGCAGTCCCCCAGACTACTACGAGCAGTACTTC. Its protein is CASSPPDYYEQYF. The full variable domain, in which reference TRBV5-1 and TRBJ2-7 provide the parts outside the CDR3, is KAGVTQTPRYLIKTRGQQVTLSCSPISGHRSVSWYQQTPGQGLQFLFEYFSETQRNKGNFPGRFSGRQFSNSRSEMNVSTLELGDSALYLCASSPPDYYEQYFGPGTRLTVT.

This rearrangement joins TRBV29-1 to TRBJ2-1; 12 nucleotides match TRBD2. The CDR3 runs to 15 residues. V was clipped by 2 bases and J by 7 bases; unmatched bases: 6. Germline V gene sequence: CDR1 SQVTM, CDR2 ANQGSEA. The CDR3 region has the DNA TGCAGCGTTGAACCTACAGGACTAGCGGGGAATGAGCAGTTCTTC. Translating gives CSVEPTGLAGNEQFF.

The gene calls are TRBV19 and TRBJ1-1, with D maybe TRBD1 (5 bases). Trimming took off 3 bases at V and 11 bases at J, with 13 bases between the two ends. This CDR3 comprises 12 residues. CDR1 LNHDA and CDR2 SQIVND come from the germline V gene (reference sequence). The CDR3 sequence: CASSMLGVEAFF. As DNA, the CDR3 is TGTGCCAGTAGTATGTTGGGGGTTGAGGCTTTCTTT. Full variable domain (remainder filled in from reference TRBV19 and TRBJ1-1): DGGITQSPKYLFRKEGQNVTLSCEQNLNHDAMYWYRQDPGQGLRLIYYSQIVNDFQKGDIAEGYSVSREKKESFPLTVTSAQKNPTAFYLCASSMLGVEAFFGQGTRLTVV.

This chain links TRBV6-6 with TRBJ2-1, with 8 bases aligning to TRBD2. The CDR3 covers 11 residues. In germline, CDR1 is MNHNY, CDR2 SVGAGI (reference sequence). The CDR3 DNA reads TGTTCTAGCGGGCCATACAATGAGCAGTTCTTC. This gives the protein CSSGPYNEQFF.

V usage is TRBV30 and J usage is TRBJ1-1, with D maybe TRBD1 (5 bases). The CDR3 extends over 14 amino acids. Trimming stripped 5 bases from V and 0 bases from J, with 13 bases between. CDR1 is GTSNPN and CDR2 is SVGIG in the germline V gene (reference sequence). The CDR3 sequence: CAWWIRGLNTEAFF. CDR3 nucleotides: TGTGCCTGGTGGATAAGGGGTCTGAACACTGAAGCTTTCTTT.

The genes are TRBV12-5 and TRBJ2-1, with 11 nucleotides matching TRBD1. This CDR3 is built from 16 residues. Germline values: CDR1 LGHNT, CDR2 FRNRAP. V gave up 5 bases and J gave up 4 bases; unmatched junction bases: 7. CDR3 loop: CASGPPGQGAYNEQFF. CDR3 nucleotides: TGTGCTAGTGGTCCCCCCGGACAGGGGGCGTACAATGAGCAGTTCTTC.

There are a few counts of this clonotype. The chain combines TRBV19 with TRBJ2-7; 9 nucleotides match TRBD1. The CDR3 loop spans 14 amino acids. Germline V gene sequence: CDR1 LNHDA, CDR2 SQIVND (reference sequence). Losses at the gene ends were 5 bases for V and 1 base for J; bases not matched to a gene: 3. The CDR3 coding sequence is TGTGCCAGTAGTCGGACAGGGGCTTCCTACGAGCAGTACTTC. Translation gives CASSRTGASYEQYF.